This T cell receptor beta chain was retrieved from a study of cytomegalovirus exposure and HLA in healthy donors. Overall study context: Early release data held 75 million to 90 million unique TCRs from HLA-typed donors.

With regard to this clone: No antigen is known for it.

Points from the study as a whole: Reportedly, a later analysis found an Asian-associated ancestry cluster had fewer N-insertions than the approximately 670-donor mean.

The CDR3 totals 19 residues. PCR amplification relied on 60 Vbeta primers (plus 13 Jbeta primers). This table comes from immunoSEQ multiplex PCR, and its TCRdb copy is limited to in-frame clones, with some not included. The table shows around 140,000 clones, with over 65% occurring only once. The source of this sequence is a middle-aged man in good health and CMV-seronegative. The chain is built from TRBV21-1 and TRBJ1-6; the table assigns TRBD1, which was not confirmed against the DNA. TRBV21-1 is a recognized pseudogene. The material sequenced was PBMCs. The CDR3 DNA reads as TGTGCCAGCAGCAAGGAGGACCGGGACAGGGGGCAGGGTAATTCACCCCTCCACTTT. Translation gives CASSKEDRDRGQGNSPLHF.